The sequence of this T cell receptor (beta chain) was determined in a study of T cell responses to AZD1222 COVID-19 vaccine. CDR1 SGHRS and CDR2 YFSETQ come from the germline V gene. The CDR3 sequence is 16 residues long. J was trimmed by 3 bases and V by 3 bases; bases with no gene match: 8. The protocol was immunoSEQ multiplex PCR, while the TCRdb copy is restricted to in-frame clones and leaves out a portion. The sample holds some 170,000 clones, 92% seen once. The sample here was peripheral blood, taken 28 days after the second AZD1222 dose. The chain links TRBV5-1 to TRBJ2-7; 11 nucleotides line up with TRBD1. This clonotype originated in an adult who received the AZD1222 COVID-19 vaccine. DNA for the CDR3: TGCGCCAGCAGCTGGGCCCCGGGGACAGGGGGCTACGAGCAGTACTTC. Translating gives CASSWAPGTGGYEQYF.